These 21 T cell receptor beta chains originate from one sample sequenced in a study of cytomegalovirus exposure and HLA in healthy donors. Researchers ran the PCR with 60 Vbeta and 13 Jbeta primers. Clones were read by immunoSEQ multiplex PCR, and TCRdb kept only the in-frame ones, dropping some. The sample contains 90,000 to 140,000 clones, over 80% of which appear only once. Sequencing was performed on PBMCs. These receptors came from a man aged 18 to 29 in good health and CMV-seronegative.

The chain uses TRBV19 and TRBJ2-1; D ambiguous. Trimming left V 6 bases short and J 0 bases short, with 3 bases between. The CDR3 runs to 12 residues. Germline V gives CDR1 LNHDA, CDR2 SQIVND (reference sequence). CDR3 amino acids: CASRYSYNEQFF. The CDR3 DNA reads as TGTGCCAGTAGATACTCCTACAATGAGCAGTTCTTC.

The chain carries TRBV29-1 and TRBJ2-7; 10 positions match TRBD2. Losses at the gene ends were 7 bases for V and 2 bases for J; bases not matched to a gene: 5. The germline V gene encodes CDR1 SQVTM and CDR2 ANQGSEA. The CDR3 contains 13 residues. CDR3 region: CSALAGGAYEQYF. In DNA form, the CDR3 reads TGCAGCGCATTAGCGGGAGGAGCCTACGAGCAGTACTTC.

The CDR3 sequence is CASSGLVNTQYF. The CDR3 DNA reads TGTGCCAGCAGCGGACTAGTCAATACGCAGTATTTT. This chain uses TRBV11-2 with TRBJ2-3, with 7 bases aligning to TRBD2. The CDR3 has 12 amino acids. Looked up from germline, CDR1 is SGHAT and CDR2 is FQNNGV. Germline trimming cut 5 bases from V and 7 bases from J; bases unmatched to any gene: 3.

This sequence joins TRBV27 and TRBJ1-2; 7 bases line up with TRBD1. This CDR3 spans 14 amino acids. Germline V gene lookup returns CDR1 MNHEY and CDR2 SMNVEV (reference sequence). The V and J ends lost 5 bases and 6 bases, in that order; junction bases with no gene match: 9. The CDR3 loop is CASSPTGKRNGYTF. CDR3 in DNA: TGTGCCAGCAGTCCGACAGGGAAGAGGAATGGCTACACCTTC.

This clone turned up a few times. The gene calls are TRBV6-5 and TRBJ1-5, with TRBD1 as a possible D gene (5 bases). This CDR3 region has 14 residues. V was trimmed by 6 bases and J by 0 bases, leaving 9 bases between them. The V gene's germline CDR1 is MNHEY and CDR2 SVGAGI. CDR3 sequence: CASSDSFSNQPQHF. The CDR3 nucleotides are TGTGCCAGCAGCGACAGTTTTAGCAATCAGCCCCAGCATTTT.

The chain employs TRBV9 and TRBJ1-1; 8 bases fit TRBD1. Trimming cost V 3 bases and J 1 base; bases outside gene matches: 5. The CDR3 covers 15 residues. The germline V gene has CDR1 SGDLS and CDR2 YYNGEE. CDR3 sequence: CASSEGTGGNTEAFF. Written as DNA, the CDR3 is TGTGCCAGCAGCGAGGGGACAGGTGGGAACACTGAAGCTTTCTTT.

V is TRBV7-7 and J is TRBJ2-2; weak D call: TRBD2 (6 bases). Trimming stripped 5 bases from V and 4 bases from J, with 14 bases between. CDR1 SSHAT and CDR2 FNYEAQ come from the germline V gene (reference sequence). This CDR3 region has 15 residues. CDR3: CASSRSRDSTGELFF. CDR3 bases: TGTGCCAGCAGCCGGAGTCGGGACTCCACCGGGGAGCTGTTTTTT.

V and J are TRBV21-1 and TRBJ2-1; the DNA was not used to check the table's D call, TRBD2. TRBV21-1 is noted as a pseudogene. CDR3 length: 18 amino acids. The CDR3 bases are TGTGCCAGCCTTGATAGACTACTGAGCCCCTTCTCCTACAATGAGCAGTTCTTC. It encodes CASLDRLLSPFSYNEQFF.

Regarding this clone: An end of the junction does not agree with germline; a read error may underlie this. The V and J genes are TRBV7-9 and TRBJ1-1, with D tentatively TRBD1 (5 bases). The germline gives CDR1 SEHNR, CDR2 FQNEAQ (reference sequence). This CDR3 region has 12 residues. As DNA, the CDR3 is TGTTCCAGCAGCGAACGAGACAGTGAAGCTTTCTTT. Translation gives CSSSERDSEAFF.

The genes are TRBV9 and TRBJ2-7; 9 nucleotides align to TRBD1. Unmatched junction bases numbered 15, after V lost 4 bases and J lost 4 bases. The CDR3 has 17 residues. Germline CDR1 SGDLS, CDR2 YYNGEE. Here the CDR3 reads CASSRDPGTGRGYEQYF. CDR3 nucleotides: TGTGCCAGCAGCCGCGACCCCGGGACAGGGAGGGGTTACGAGCAGTACTTC.

The chain links TRBV7-9 to TRBJ2-2, with 12 bases lining up with TRBD2. V shed 1 base and J 4 bases; nucleotides not matched to a gene: 7. CDR1 is SEHNR, CDR2 FQNEAQ, per germline (reference sequence). The CDR3 has 18 amino acids. The CDR3 sequence is CASSLGQGLAGSTGELFF. In nucleotides, the CDR3 is TGTGCCAGCAGCTTAGGGCAAGGACTAGCGGGATCCACCGGGGAGCTGTTTTTT.

V gene TRBV5-6 combines with J gene TRBJ2-5; 8 bases align to TRBD1. Germline CDR1 reads SGHDT; CDR2 reads YYEEEE. The V segment lost 4 bases and the J segment 5 bases; nucleotides outside the gene matches: 4. CDR3 length equals 13 residues. CDR3 amino acids: CASSAQGAETQYF. CDR3 nucleotides: TGTGCCAGCAGCGCCCAGGGGGCGGAGACCCAGTACTTC.

This chain connects TRBV7-9 to TRBJ2-2, with TRBD2 matching 11 bases. The length of the CDR3 is 15 residues. The germline gives CDR1 SEHNR, CDR2 FQNEAQ (reference sequence). V lost 5 bases and J lost 4; bases outside the gene matches: 3. For the CDR3, the DNA is TGTGCCAGCAGCCTTAGCGGGAGGGCCACCGGGGAGCTGTTTTTT. Protein sequence: CASSLSGRATGELFF.

The chain couples TRBV28 to TRBJ2-7; D is unclear. The CDR3 is 14 amino acids. V gave up 5 bases and J gave up 0 bases, with 11 bases separating them. Germline V gene sequence: CDR1 MDHEN, CDR2 SYDVKM. The CDR3 DNA follows: TGTGCCAGCAGTCTGGGCCAGAGCTCCTACGAGCAGTACTTC. This codes for CASSLGQSSYEQYF.

The rearrangement links TRBV19 to TRBJ2-7; TRBD1 might be the D (6 bases). CDR1 LNHDA and CDR2 SQIVND come from the germline V gene (reference sequence). The CDR3 consists of 15 residues. The V end was cut by 5 bases, the J end by 4 bases, with 18 bases between. As DNA, the CDR3 is TGTGCCAGTAGTGTGCGACAGGTCCGTGGGTACGAGCAGTACTTC. Protein: CASSVRQVRGYEQYF. The whole variable domain, remainder taken from reference TRBV19 and TRBJ2-7, is DGGITQSPKYLFRKEGQNVTLSCEQNLNHDAMYWYRQDPGQGLRLIYYSQIVNDFQKGDIAEGYSVSREKKESFPLTVTSAQKNPTAFYLCASSVRQVRGYEQYFGPGTRLTVT.

V and J are TRBV6-5 and TRBJ2-1; 9 bases align to TRBD2. Germline V CDR1 and CDR2: MNHEY, SVGAGI. There are 15 residues in the CDR3. V was clipped by 1 base and J by 5 bases; unmatched bases: 3. The CDR3 loop is CASSYLASGNNEQFF. In DNA, the CDR3 is TGTGCCAGCAGTTACTTAGCTAGCGGGAACAATGAGCAGTTCTTC.

This clone was found a few times. V and J are TRBV7-9 and TRBJ1-1; 8 bases line up with TRBD1. The CDR3 covers 15 residues. Germline V CDR1 and CDR2: SEHNR, FQNEAQ (reference sequence). The V and J ends lost 5 bases and 6 bases, in that order; junction bases with no gene match: 11. This CDR3 reads CASSLLGQARPEAFF. The DNA of the CDR3 is TGTGCCAGCAGCCTCCTGGGACAGGCCCGACCTGAAGCTTTCTTT.

This chain joins TRBV7-2 and TRBJ1-5; TRBD1 agrees at 7 bases. This CDR3 has 14 amino acids. The trim removed 5 bases at V and 5 bases at J, leaving 6 bases unmatched. Germline lookup yields CDR1 SGHTA and CDR2 FQGNSA. CDR3 amino acids: CASSLWTGDQPQHF. The CDR3 bases are TGTGCCAGCAGCCTCTGGACAGGTGATCAGCCCCAGCATTTT.

The chain carries TRBV9 and TRBJ2-3, with a tentative D call TRBD1 (8 bases). Germline V gene data show CDR1 as SGDLS and CDR2 as YYNGEE. The CDR3 is 18 amino acids. The V end was cut by 3 bases, the J end by 0 bases, with 20 bases between. This chain's CDR3 is CASSAGGWGTGSTDTQYF. CDR3 nucleotide sequence: TGTGCCAGCAGCGCCGGGGGGTGGGGGACAGGAAGCACAGATACGCAGTATTTT. Full variable domain (rest looked up from reference TRBV9 and TRBJ2-3): DSGVTQTPKHLITATGQRVTLRCSPRSGDLSVYWYQQSLDQGLQFLIQYYNGEERAKGNILERFSAQQFPDLHSELNLSSLELGDSALYFCASSAGGWGTGSTDTQYFGPGTRLTVL.

The V and J genes are TRBV4-1 and TRBJ2-7, with D possibly being TRBD2 (7 bases). Germline V gene lookup returns CDR1 MGHRA and CDR2 YSYEKL. This CDR3 has 15 residues. Trimming removed 0 bases from V and 6 bases from J, with 15 bases in between. CDR3 in amino acids: CASSQDRGAEREQYF. For the CDR3, the DNA is TGCGCCAGCAGCCAAGATCGGGGGGCTGAGCGCGAGCAGTACTTC.

The V gene is TRBV18, the J gene TRBJ2-7, with 8 bases matching TRBD2. Looked up from germline, CDR1 is KGHSH and CDR2 is LQKENI. Germline trimming cut 4 bases from V and 0 bases from J; bases unmatched to any gene: 8. This CDR3 has 16 residues. CDR3 sequence reads: CASSLEAGALSYEQYF. CDR3 DNA sequence: TGTGCCAGCTCACTAGAAGCGGGAGCCCTCTCCTACGAGCAGTACTTC.